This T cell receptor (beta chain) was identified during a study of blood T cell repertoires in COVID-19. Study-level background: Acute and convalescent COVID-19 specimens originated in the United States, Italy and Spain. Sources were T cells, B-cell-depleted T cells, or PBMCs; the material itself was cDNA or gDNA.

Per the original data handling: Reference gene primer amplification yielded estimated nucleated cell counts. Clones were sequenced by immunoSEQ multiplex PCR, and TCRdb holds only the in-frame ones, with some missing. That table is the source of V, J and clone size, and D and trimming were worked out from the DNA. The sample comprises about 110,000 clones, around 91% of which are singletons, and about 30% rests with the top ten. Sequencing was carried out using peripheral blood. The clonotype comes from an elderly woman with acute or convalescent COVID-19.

The CDR3 nucleotides read TGTGCCAGCAGCTCTACTCATCCAGGGGGAGAAAAACTGTTTTTT. It yields the protein CASSSTHPGGEKLFF. V is TRBV7-9 and J is TRBJ1-4, with TRBD1 matching over 7 bases. CDR1 and CDR2 from the germline V gene are SEHNR and FQNEAQ (reference sequence). The CDR3 extends over 15 amino acids. After removal of 4 bases from V and 8 bases from J, the junction contained 10 bases not matched to a gene.